A single sample gave rise to the 25 T cell receptor beta chains below, sequenced in a study of preoperative IRX-2 immunotherapy in early breast cancer. TCRdb's copy holds only in-frame clones and misses some; the assay was immunoSEQ multiplex PCR. The table has about 33,000 clones, nearly 90% seen once. The treatment was: preoperative locoregional IRX-2 cytokine immunotherapy. The starting material was tumor tissue, obtained after IRX-2 immunotherapy. The source of these receptors is a human donor with breast cancer.

This chain uses TRBV6-8 with TRBJ1-1; 7 bases match TRBD1. Germline V CDR1 and CDR2: MNHGY, SAAAGT. J lost 4 bases, V lost 0 bases, and 11 bases had no gene match. This CDR3 region has 17 residues. The CDR3 DNA follows: TGTGCCAGCAGTTACTCTGAAGACAGGGCCTTGGTCACTGAAGCTTTCTTT. It is translated as CASSYSEDRALVTEAFF.

The chain uses TRBV11-3 and TRBJ1-1, with a weak D call TRBD1 (6 bases). CDR3 length: 14 amino acids. V lost 4 bases, J lost 3 bases, and 12 bases lay in between. Germline CDR1 SGHNT, CDR2 YENEEA. CDR3 sequence: CASSSQGSHTEAFF. DNA for the CDR3: TGTGCCAGCAGCTCCCAGGGGTCTCACACTGAAGCTTTCTTT.

This clone appeared a few times. The V call is TRBV6-8, the J call TRBJ1-2; D gene unclear. V lost 7 bases, J lost 4 bases, and 16 bases lay in between. The germline V gene has CDR1 MNHGY and CDR2 SAAAGT. CDR3 length equals 14 residues. The CDR3 sequence is CASKEMGGTYGYTF. Written as DNA, the CDR3 is TGTGCCAGCAAGGAGATGGGCGGAACCTATGGCTACACCTTC.

The chain links TRBV7-1 to TRBJ2-1; D gene ambiguous. TRBV7-1 is an ORF, with its function uncertain. The length of the CDR3 is 13 residues. Trimming removed 4 bases at V and 9 bases at J, with 13 bases between. The CDR3 sequence is CASSFVGVGEQFF. The CDR3 DNA reads TGTGCCAGCAGCTTCGTTGGGGTGGGTGAGCAGTTCTTC.

This clone was picked up one time. The rearrangement links TRBV30 to TRBJ1-5; a possible D gene is TRBD1 (6 bases). Looked up from germline, CDR1 is GTSNPN and CDR2 is SVGIG (reference sequence). V lost 0 bases to trimming and J lost 7 bases, with 13 bases between them. This CDR3 region has 14 residues. CDR3 nucleotide sequence: TGTGCCTGGAGTGTACGAGGGGGTGGACAGCCCCAGCATTTT. This gives the protein CAWSVRGGGQPQHF. Based on the CDR3 plus reference TRBV30 and TRBJ1-5, the full variable domain is SQTIHQWPATLVQPVGSPLSLECTVEGTSNPNLYWYRQAAGRGLQLLFYSVGIGQISSEVPQNLSASRPQDRQFILSSKKLLLSDSGFYLCAWSVRGGGQPQHFGDGTRLSIL.

The chain recombines TRBV6-8 with TRBJ2-7; a possible D gene is TRBD2 (5 bases). Germline V lookup: CDR1 MNHGY, CDR2 SAAAGT. There are 12 residues in the CDR3. Trimming removed 2 bases at V and 7 bases at J, with 9 bases between. CDR3 DNA: TGTGCCAGCAGTTACGGACTCCTTGAGCAGTACTTC. Translated, it gives CASSYGLLEQYF.

The V call is TRBV11-3, the J call TRBJ2-3; 9 bases agree with TRBD2. Germline V lookup: CDR1 SGHNT, CDR2 YENEEA. Trimming removed 4 bases from V and 8 bases from J; junction bases left unmatched: 7. CDR3 length: 14 residues. CDR3 sequence (DNA): TGTGCCAGCAGCTCCGGGACTAGCAAATTTACGCAGTATTTT. Its translation: CASSSGTSKFTQYF.

This clone was observed a handful of times. The chain carries TRBV4-1 and TRBJ1-4; D gene unclear. V lost 1 base to trimming and J lost 5 bases, with 11 bases between them. This CDR3 is 15 amino acids long. Per the germline V gene, CDR1 is MGHRA and CDR2 is YSYEKL. DNA for the CDR3: TGCGCCAGCAGCCAAGTGTTGGGAGTGAATGAAAAACTGTTTTTT. It codes for CASSQVLGVNEKLFF.

The chain uses TRBV11-3 and TRBJ1-1; 7 bases align to TRBD1. Germline V gene data show CDR1 as SGHNT and CDR2 as YENEEA. The CDR3 runs 14 residues. V was pared by 5 bases and J by 2 bases, with 5 bases of the junction left unmatched. The CDR3 DNA is TGTGCCAGCAGCCCGGGACAGCTTAACACTGAAGCTTTCTTT. Its translation: CASSPGQLNTEAFF.

The V and J genes are TRBV10-3 and TRBJ2-7; perhaps D is TRBD1 or TRBD2 (5 bases each). CDR1 is ENHRY and CDR2 is SYGVKD in the germline V gene. This CDR3 is 14 amino acids long. V gave up 0 bases and J gave up 4 bases, with 10 bases separating them. CDR3 residues: CAISESGPLYEQYV. Here the CDR3 DNA reads TGTGCCATCAGTGAGTCGGGACCCCTATACGAGCAGTACGTC.

The chain combines TRBV5-1 with TRBJ1-3; TRBD1 is a possible D gene (6 bases). Germline V gives CDR1 SGHRS, CDR2 YFSETQ. CDR3 length equals 14 residues. Trimming removed 4 bases at V and 5 bases at J, with 13 bases between. CDR3 residues: CASSAQGSRNTIYF. The CDR3 DNA reads TGCGCCAGCAGCGCGCAGGGGAGTAGAAACACCATATATTTT.

The chain combines TRBV6-8 with TRBJ2-7; 7 bases map to TRBD1. CDR1 and CDR2 (germline): MNHGY, SAAAGT. The CDR3 covers 14 residues. V lost 6 bases to trimming and J lost 2 bases; unmatched junction nucleotides: 7. The CDR3 DNA sequence: TGTGCCAGCAGAGCCCCTACAGGGGCCTACGAGCAGTACTTC. Translated: CASRAPTGAYEQYF.

The rearrangement joins TRBV6-8 to TRBJ1-4; TRBD1 is a possible D gene (6 bases). The germline CDR1 and CDR2 sequences are MNHGY and SAAAGT. The CDR3 totals 14 residues. Trimming shortened V by 5 bases and J by 8 bases, and 15 bases separated the two germline ends. CDR3 loop: CASSAYEGDEKLFF. CDR3 nucleotides: TGTGCCAGCAGTGCCTATGAGGGGGACGAAAAACTGTTTTTT.

The CDR3 bases are TGTGCCAGCAGCAACATCCAGGGCCTCAATCAGCCCCAGCATTTT. This translates into CASSNIQGLNQPQHF. The gene calls are TRBV11-3 and TRBJ1-5; D might be TRBD1 (5 bases). The germline V and J ends were trimmed by 5 bases and 3 bases, with 14 bases remaining between them. The CDR3 has 15 residues. CDR1 and CDR2 (germline): SGHNT, YENEEA.

The chain combines TRBV9 with TRBJ2-7; D may be TRBD2 (6 bases). Germline V gives CDR1 SGDLS, CDR2 YYNGEE. The CDR3 covers 16 residues. The germline V and J ends were trimmed by 6 bases and 0 bases, with 19 bases remaining between them. The chain's CDR3 is CASMGPGVGSSYEQYF. The CDR3 bases are TGTGCCAGCATGGGTCCCGGCGTCGGGAGCTCCTACGAGCAGTACTTC. The complete variable domain, with remaining parts taken from reference TRBV9 and TRBJ2-7, reads DSGVTQTPKHLITATGQRVTLRCSPRSGDLSVYWYQQSLDQGLQFLIQYYNGEERAKGNILERFSAQQFPDLHSELNLSSLELGDSALYFCASMGPGVGSSYEQYFGPGTRLTVT.

The rearrangement uses TRBV6-8 and TRBJ1-2; D remains ambiguous. The V end was cut by 6 bases, the J end by 8 bases, with 16 bases between. CDR3 length equals 13 residues. CDR1 and CDR2 (germline): MNHGY, SAAAGT. CDR3 sequence (DNA): TGTGCCAGCAGCTCCCCGCGAGGGTGGGGCTACACCTTC. This codes for CASSSPRGWGYTF.

V is TRBV11-3 and J is TRBJ2-1; weak D call: TRBD2 (6 bases). V shed 4 bases and J shed 2 bases, with 18 bases lying between them. The CDR3 sequence is 17 residues long. Germline V gene data show CDR1 as SGHNT and CDR2 as YENEEA. The CDR3 loop reads CASSYKTGTQAYNEQFF. As DNA, the CDR3 is TGTGCCAGCAGCTATAAAACCGGGACTCAAGCCTACAATGAGCAGTTCTTC. The whole variable domain, filled in from reference TRBV11-3 and TRBJ2-1, reads EAGVVQSPRYKIIEKKQPVAFWCNPISGHNTLYWYLQNLGQGPELLIRYENEEAVDDSQLPKDRFSAERLKGVDSTLKIQPAELGDSAVYLCASSYKTGTQAYNEQFFGPGTRLTVL.

The chain is built from TRBV6-8 and TRBJ2-1, with D tentatively TRBD1 (5 bases). Trimming stripped 0 bases from V and 4 bases from J, with 13 bases between. This CDR3 region has 16 residues. Germline V lookup: CDR1 MNHGY, CDR2 SAAAGT. The CDR3: CASSYSKRQPYNEQFF. The DNA of the CDR3 is TGTGCCAGCAGTTACTCGAAGAGACAGCCGTACAATGAGCAGTTCTTC.

The table lists this clone with a count of one. The J gene is TRBJ2-5, the V gene TRBV7-7; D might be TRBD1 (6 bases). Germline-derived CDR1 and CDR2 are SSHAT and FNYEAQ (reference sequence). Trimming left V 1 base short and J 5 bases short, with 17 bases between. The CDR3 loop spans 16 amino acids. The CDR3 nucleotides read TGTGCCAGCAGCTTAGTGGGTTATATGGGGGCGGAGACCCAGTACTTC. Its translation: CASSLVGYMGAETQYF.

The sample holds one count of this clone. This rearrangement joins TRBV11-3 to TRBJ1-1; the D gene is possibly TRBD1 (5 bases). Trimming pared 5 bases from V and 7 bases from J, leaving 20 bases between. CDR1 SGHNT and CDR2 YENEEA come from the germline V gene. This CDR3 comprises 15 residues. This chain's CDR3 is CASSTRGLQKGEAFF. The CDR3 region has the DNA TGTGCCAGCAGCACCCGGGGCCTCCAGAAGGGTGAAGCTTTCTTT.

The V call is TRBV11-3, the J call TRBJ2-2; D is possibly TRBD2 (5 bases). This CDR3 is 15 amino acids long. CDR1 SGHNT and CDR2 YENEEA come from the germline V gene. Trimming cost V 4 bases and J 7 bases, with 16 bases left between them. The CDR3 loop reads CASSSTRSSVGELFF. The DNA of the CDR3 is TGTGCCAGCAGCTCCACTAGGTCCTCGGTCGGGGAGCTGTTTTTT.

The V and J genes are TRBV18 and TRBJ2-2; TRBD1 agrees at 7 bases. The length of the CDR3 is 16 residues. CDR1 and CDR2 (germline): KGHSH, LQKENI. J was trimmed by 5 bases and V by 0 bases; bases with no gene match: 6. The CDR3 DNA reads as TGTGCCAGCTCACCACCGAGGACAGGACTGACCGGGGAGCTGTTTTTT. Encoded protein: CASSPPRTGLTGELFF.

The V gene is TRBV23-1, the J gene TRBJ1-2, with TRBD1 matching 7 bases. TRBV23-1 belongs to the ORF category, with a function that is uncertain. The CDR3 runs 14 residues. V shed 6 bases, J shed 4 bases, and the junction held 8 bases outside the gene matches. This CDR3 is CASSQEDRAYGYTF. CDR3 bases: TGCGCCAGCAGCCAAGAAGACAGGGCCTATGGCTACACCTTC.

The chain employs TRBV6-8 and TRBJ1-2; D may be TRBD1 (6 bases). The CDR3 extends over 14 amino acids. Looked up from germline, CDR1 is MNHGY and CDR2 is SAAAGT. V gave up 6 bases and J gave up 2 bases, with 13 bases separating them. As DNA, the CDR3 is TGTGCCAGCAGGAAGGGGGACTCGAACTATGGCTACACCTTC. This gives the protein CASRKGDSNYGYTF.

The gene calls are TRBV22-1 and TRBJ2-7. TRBV22-1 is a pseudogene segment. This CDR3 is 14 amino acids long. CDR3 protein: CATSDFTAYYEQYF. CDR3 nucleotide sequence: TGTGCCACCAGTGATTTCACGGCCTACTACGAGCAGTACTTC.